These T cell receptor beta chains were read from a single sample in a study of blood T cell repertoires in COVID-19. Measured with immunoSEQ multiplex PCR; TCRdb has only the in-frame clones, and not every one. In the table there are about 370,000 clones, nearly 90% of which are singletons. The sequencing input was peripheral blood. Receptors were obtained from a man younger than 35 with active or convalescent COVID-19. CDR3s include the opening cysteine and the closing phenylalanine or tryptophan. D genes are given only for firm matches. Rows give clone size only sometimes, using once, few, many, or a class for an expanded clone.

CDR3 protein: CASRGRISNQPQHF; CDR3 DNA: TGTGCCAGCAGGGGGCGGATAAGCAATCAGCCCCAGCATTTT; clone size: -; J gene: TRBJ1-5; V gene: TRBV2; D gene: -
CDR3 protein: CSVEGGSEKLFF; CDR3 DNA: TGCAGCGTTGAAGGTGGGAGTGAAAAACTGTTTTTT; clone size: -; J gene: TRBJ1-4; V gene: TRBV29-1; D gene: -
CDR3 protein: CASSVAISGSGANVLTF; CDR3 DNA: TGTGCCAGCAGCGTAGCCATCTCAGGCTCTGGGGCCAACGTGCTGACTTTC; clone size: -; J gene: TRBJ2-6; V gene: TRBV7-2; D gene: -
CDR3 protein: CASSAAIDTGPPNTEAFF; CDR3 DNA: TGTGCCAGCAGCGCGGCCATTGACACAGGGCCCCCGAACACTGAAGCTTTCTTT; clone size: -; J gene: TRBJ1-1; V gene: TRBV3-1/TRBV3-2; D gene: -
CDR3 protein: CASSLLNSPLHF; CDR3 DNA: TGTGCCAGCAGCTTACTGAATTCACCCCTCCACTTT; clone size: -; J gene: TRBJ1-6; V gene: TRBV9; D gene: -
CDR3 protein: CASSYDRGQNGYTF; CDR3 DNA: TGTGCCAGCAGCTATGACAGGGGGCAGAATGGCTACACCTTC; clone size: -; J gene: TRBJ1-2; V gene: TRBV27; D gene: TRBD1
CDR3 protein: CASSLPGGNEKLFF; CDR3 DNA: TGTGCCAGCAGTTTACCAGGGGGTAATGAAAAACTGTTTTTT; clone size: -; J gene: TRBJ1-4; V gene: TRBV28; D gene: TRBD1
CDR3 protein: CASSQDNGGLNTEAFF; CDR3 DNA: TGTGCCAGCAGCCAAGATAATGGAGGGCTGAACACTGAAGCTTTCTTT; clone size: -; J gene: TRBJ1-1; V gene: TRBV3-1/TRBV3-2; D gene: -
CDR3 protein: CASSYLDTNYGYTF; CDR3 DNA: TGTGCCAGCAGTTACCTGGACACGAACTATGGCTACACCTTC; clone size: -; J gene: TRBJ1-2; V gene: TRBV6-5; D gene: -
CDR3 protein: CASTRTAGEPFNYGYTF; CDR3 DNA: TGTGCCAGCACCCGGACGGCAGGGGAACCCTTTAACTATGGCTACACCTTC; clone size: -; J gene: TRBJ1-2; V gene: TRBV5-5; D gene: -
CDR3 protein: CASSLAGTYEQYF; CDR3 DNA: TGCGCCAGCAGCTTGGCGGGAACCTACGAGCAGTACTTC; clone size: -; J gene: TRBJ2-7; V gene: TRBV5-1; D gene: -
CDR3 protein: CATSDPLGHSGYTF; CDR3 DNA: TGTGCCACCAGTGATCCACTAGGCCACTCCGGCTACACCTTC; clone size: -; J gene: TRBJ1-2; V gene: TRBV24-1; D gene: -
CDR3 protein: CASSIGRYNEQFF; CDR3 DNA: TGTGCCAGTAGTATAGGGAGATACAATGAGCAGTTCTTC; clone size: -; J gene: TRBJ2-1; V gene: TRBV19; D gene: -
CDR3 protein: CASSSGRRQPQHF; CDR3 DNA: TGTGCCAGCAGTTCAGGGCGACGGCAGCCCCAGCATTTT; clone size: once; J gene: TRBJ1-5; V gene: TRBV6-5; D gene: -
CDR3 protein: CSVTKTYEQYF; CDR3 DNA: TGCAGCGTTACTAAAACCTACGAGCAGTACTTC; clone size: -; J gene: TRBJ2-7; V gene: TRBV29-1; D gene: -
CDR3 protein: CASSPYRKATGELFF; CDR3 DNA: TGCGCCAGCAGCCCATACAGGAAGGCCACCGGGGAGCTGTTTTTT; clone size: once; J gene: TRBJ2-2; V gene: TRBV5-1; D gene: -
CDR3 protein: CASSSARGRGPDTEAFF; CDR3 DNA: TGTGCCAGCAGCTCCGCCCGAGGGAGAGGGCCCGACACTGAAGCTTTCTTT; clone size: once; J gene: TRBJ1-1; V gene: TRBV11-2; D gene: -
CDR3 protein: CASSEARRNYGYTF; CDR3 DNA: TGTGCCAGCAGCGAGGCCCGACGAAACTATGGCTACACCTTC; clone size: few; J gene: TRBJ1-2; V gene: TRBV6-2/TRBV6-3; D gene: -
CDR3 protein: CASSYNTGRNTEAFF; CDR3 DNA: TGTGCCAGCAGTTACAATACCGGTAGGAACACTGAAGCTTTCTTT; clone size: -; J gene: TRBJ1-1; V gene: TRBV6-2/TRBV6-3; D gene: -
CDR3 protein: CASSPTGGAWMNTEAFF; CDR3 DNA: TGTGCCAGCTCACCGACAGGGGGCGCTTGGATGAACACTGAAGCTTTCTTT; clone size: -; J gene: TRBJ1-1; V gene: TRBV18; D gene: TRBD1
CDR3 protein: CASSLARTSGSETQYF; CDR3 DNA: TGTGCCAGCAGCTTAGCCAGGACTAGCGGGAGTGAGACCCAGTACTTC; clone size: -; J gene: TRBJ2-5; V gene: TRBV7-9; D gene: TRBD2
CDR3 protein: CASSFQTSGKDEQFF; CDR3 DNA: TGTGCCAGCAGTTTCCAGACTAGCGGGAAAGATGAGCAGTTCTTC; clone size: -; J gene: TRBJ2-1; V gene: TRBV27; D gene: TRBD2
CDR3 protein: CASRAGQGQPQHF; CDR3 DNA: TGTGCCAGTAGGGCCGGGCAGGGGCAGCCCCAGCATTTT; clone size: -; J gene: TRBJ1-5; V gene: TRBV19; D gene: -
CDR3 protein: CASSSTLTTGNTEAFF; CDR3 DNA: TGCGCCAGCAGCTCCACCCTTACGACAGGGAATACTGAAGCTTTCTTT; clone size: -; J gene: TRBJ1-1; V gene: TRBV5-1; D gene: TRBD1
CDR3 protein: CAWSPADKNTEAFF; CDR3 DNA: TGTGCCTGGAGTCCCGCGGACAAGAACACTGAAGCTTTCTTT; clone size: -; J gene: TRBJ1-1; V gene: TRBV30; D gene: -
CDR3 protein: CASSPGHLNTEAFF; CDR3 DNA: TGCGCCAGCAGCCCCGGACACCTAAACACTGAAGCTTTCTTT; clone size: few; J gene: TRBJ1-1; V gene: TRBV5-1; D gene: -
CDR3 protein: CASRTENTGELFF; CDR3 DNA: TGTGCCAGCAGAACAGAGAACACCGGGGAGCTGTTTTTT; clone size: -; J gene: TRBJ2-2; V gene: TRBV7-9; D gene: -
CDR3 protein: CASSPTGAQPQHF; CDR3 DNA: TGTGCCAGCTCACCGACAGGGGCTCAGCCCCAGCATTTT; clone size: -; J gene: TRBJ1-5; V gene: TRBV18; D gene: TRBD1
CDR3 protein: CASSLGVADSYEQYF; CDR3 DNA: TGCGCCAGCAGCCTCGGGGTAGCGGACTCCTACGAGCAGTACTTC; clone size: -; J gene: TRBJ2-7; V gene: TRBV5-1; D gene: -
CDR3 protein: CSASFDRRREKLFF; CDR3 DNA: TGCAGTGCTAGTTTTGACAGGAGGAGGGAAAAACTGTTTTTT; clone size: -; J gene: TRBJ1-4; V gene: TRBV20-1; D gene: -
CDR3 protein: CASPTSYTSGNTIYF; CDR3 DNA: TGTGCCAGCCCTACTTCGTATACCTCTGGAAACACCATATATTTT; clone size: -; J gene: TRBJ1-3; V gene: TRBV6-4; D gene: -
CDR3 protein: CASRSLETGYGNQPQHF; CDR3 DNA: TGTGCCAGCAGATCCTTAGAAACAGGGTATGGCAATCAGCCCCAGCATTTT; clone size: -; J gene: TRBJ1-5; V gene: TRBV27; D gene: -
CDR3 protein: CASRRGGSRSGNTIYF; CDR3 DNA: TGTGCCAGCAGGCGCGGGGGGTCCCGCTCTGGAAACACCATATATTTT; clone size: once; J gene: TRBJ1-3; V gene: TRBV13; D gene: -
CDR3 protein: CASSPRTGRHGYTF; CDR3 DNA: TGTGCCAGCAGCCCGAGGACAGGCAGGCATGGCTACACCTTC; clone size: -; J gene: TRBJ1-2; V gene: TRBV5-6; D gene: TRBD1
CDR3 protein: CASSPEVGLVKNNEQFF; CDR3 DNA: TGTGCCAGCAGCCCAGAAGTAGGACTAGTGAAGAACAATGAGCAGTTCTTC; clone size: -; J gene: TRBJ2-1; V gene: TRBV7-2; D gene: TRBD2
CDR3 protein: CASSRLGQGDEKLFF; CDR3 DNA: TGTGCCAGCAGCCGACTGGGACAGGGGGATGAAAAACTGTTTTTT; clone size: few; J gene: TRBJ1-4; V gene: TRBV5-6; D gene: TRBD1
CDR3 protein: CASSQMTGTEAFF; CDR3 DNA: TGTGCCAGCAGCCAGATGACAGGAACTGAAGCTTTCTTT; clone size: -; J gene: TRBJ1-1; V gene: TRBV14; D gene: -
CDR3 protein: CASSPQVAGGQFF; CDR3 DNA: TGTGCCAGCAGCCCCCAGGTTGCGGGGGGGCAGTTCTTC; clone size: -; J gene: TRBJ2-1; V gene: TRBV7-3; D gene: TRBD2